This passage covers 8 T cell receptor beta chains from one sample sequenced in a study of blood T cell repertoires in COVID-19 (dated by TCRdb to about 2020). To prepare the library, the immunoSEQ multiplex PCR assay was applied. TCRdb carries this immuneACCESS record with in-frame sequences only. Its versions omit some clonotypes, under half of them owing to an unresolved V gene in the studies checked, with the rest unexplained. The sample data list under 200,000 clones, and around 89% of these were observed just once. About 0.77% of the sample comes from the top ten. The source material was PBMCs or T cells enriched from blood (not recorded which). These receptors all stem from a woman aged 18-29 years who had recovered from COVID-19.

The chain employs TRBV24-1 and TRBJ2-1; 12 positions agree with TRBD2. The CDR3 has 16 amino acids. V lost 1 base to trimming and J lost 7 bases; unmatched junction nucleotides: 4. Germline CDR1 KGHDR, CDR2 SFDVKD. The DNA for the CDR3 is TGTGCCACCAGTGATTTTCTAGCGGGAGGGGGAAATGAGCAGTTCTTC. Translated, it gives CATSDFLAGGGNEQFF.

V gene TRBV6-6 combines with J gene TRBJ2-5; D is ambiguous. Germline V gene sequence: CDR1 MNHNY, CDR2 SVGAGI (reference sequence). The V and J ends lost 0 bases and 3 bases respectively, with 8 bases between them. This CDR3 spans 14 amino acids. CDR3: CASSYSQVEETQYF. Here the CDR3 DNA reads TGTGCCAGCAGTTACTCCCAGGTAGAAGAGACCCAGTACTTC.

This rearrangement joins TRBV4-2 to TRBJ1-6; 9 bases fit TRBD1. Losses at the gene ends were 1 base for V and 6 bases for J; bases not matched to a gene: 4. The germline V gene encodes CDR1 LGHNA and CDR2 YNFKEQ. The CDR3 has 16 amino acids. CDR3 DNA sequence: TGTGCCAGCAGCCAAGGGACAGGGGTTATTAATTCACCCCTCCACTTT. Translated: CASSQGTGVINSPLHF.

This chain uses TRBV9 with TRBJ2-7, with 14 positions matching TRBD2. The CDR3 is made up of 18 amino acids. Germline V CDR1 and CDR2: SGDLS, YYNGEE. The ends lost 2 bases at V and 0 bases at J; junction bases unmatched: 7. The CDR3 loop is CASSVGLAGDKLSYEQYF. CDR3 sequence (DNA): TGTGCCAGCAGCGTGGGACTAGCGGGAGATAAGCTCTCCTACGAGCAGTACTTC.

This chain joins TRBV9 and TRBJ2-7; TRBD1 aligns across 7 bases. The V and J ends lost 3 bases and 5 bases, in that order; junction bases with no gene match: 8. The germline V gene has CDR1 SGDLS and CDR2 YYNGEE. This CDR3 spans 14 amino acids. CDR3 DNA sequence: TGTGCCAGCAGCGCGAGACAGGGCTTCCACGAGCAGTACTTC. Translating gives CASSARQGFHEQYF.

This clone has only one observation. This chain uses TRBV28 with TRBJ1-1; the D gene is possibly TRBD1 (6 bases). There are 17 residues in the CDR3. Germline V gene sequence: CDR1 MDHEN, CDR2 SYDVKM. V was cut by 4 bases and J by 1 base, with 19 bases left in between. The CDR3 DNA sequence: TGTGCCAGCAGTTATAGTTGGACAGATCTCCCGAACACTGAAGCTTTCTTT. Translating it yields CASSYSWTDLPNTEAFF. Full variable domain (outside the CDR3, taken from reference TRBV28 and TRBJ1-1): DVKVTQSSRYLVKRTGEKVFLECVQDMDHENMFWYRQDPGLGLRLIYFSYDVKMKEKGDIPEGYSVSREKKERFSLILESASTNQTSMYLCASSYSWTDLPNTEAFFGQGTRLTVV.

For the CDR3, the DNA is TGTGCCACCAGCAGAACAAGAGGGGGCACCGACGAGCAGTACTTC. Translation gives CATSRTRGGTDEQYF. The chain joins TRBV15 to TRBJ2-7, with 7 bases that match TRBD1. The CDR3 runs 15 residues. From germline, CDR1 is LNHNV and CDR2 YYDKDF (reference sequence). After removal of 2 bases from V and 5 bases from J, the junction contained 9 bases not matched to a gene. The variable domain in full, completed from reference TRBV15 and TRBJ2-7, reads DAMVIQNPRYQVTQFGKPVTLSCSQTLNHNVMYWYQQKSSQAPKLLFHYYDKDFNNEADTPDNFQSRRPNTSFCFLDIRSPGLGDTAMYLCATSRTRGGTDEQYFGPGTRLTVT.

CDR3 residues: CASSPLPPGTGNTIYF. CDR3 in DNA: TGTGCCAGCTCACCACTCCCGCCAGGGACAGGAAACACCATATATTTT. This chain connects TRBV18 to TRBJ1-3; TRBD1 might be the D (6 bases). The V gene lost 1 base and the J gene lost 4 bases, with 14 bases spanning the gap. CDR1 KGHSH and CDR2 LQKENI come from the germline V gene. The CDR3 consists of 16 residues.